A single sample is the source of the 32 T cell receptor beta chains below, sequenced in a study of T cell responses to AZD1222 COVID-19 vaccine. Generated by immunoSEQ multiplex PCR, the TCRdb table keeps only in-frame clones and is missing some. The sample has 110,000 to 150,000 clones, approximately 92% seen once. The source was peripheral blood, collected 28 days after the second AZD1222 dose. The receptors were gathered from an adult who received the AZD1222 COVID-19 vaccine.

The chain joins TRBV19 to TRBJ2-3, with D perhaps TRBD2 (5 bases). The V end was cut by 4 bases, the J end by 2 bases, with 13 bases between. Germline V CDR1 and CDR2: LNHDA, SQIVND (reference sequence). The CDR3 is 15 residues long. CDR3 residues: CASSNRAAATDTQYF. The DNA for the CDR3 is TGTGCCAGTAGTAACAGAGCGGCTGCCACAGATACGCAGTATTTT.

This chain's CDR3 is CATSYDQGLDGYTF. CDR3 coding DNA: TGTGCCACCAGTTACGATCAGGGGTTAGATGGCTACACCTTC. The rearrangement links TRBV15 to TRBJ1-2; a possible D gene is TRBD1 (6 bases). The CDR3 covers 14 residues. Germline V gene data show CDR1 as LNHNV and CDR2 as YYDKDF (reference sequence). V gave up 6 bases and J gave up 6 bases, with 17 bases separating them.

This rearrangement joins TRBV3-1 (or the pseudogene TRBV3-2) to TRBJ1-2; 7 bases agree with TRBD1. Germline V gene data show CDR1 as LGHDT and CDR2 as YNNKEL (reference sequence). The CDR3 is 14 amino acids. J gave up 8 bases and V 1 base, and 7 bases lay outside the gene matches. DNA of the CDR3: TGTGCCAGCAGCCAAGTCCCTCAGGGGGGCGGCTACACCTTC. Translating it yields CASSQVPQGGGYTF.

The CDR3 sequence is CASRNPSGQVADTQYF. The CDR3 DNA follows: TGTGCCAGCAGAAACCCCTCGGGACAGGTGGCAGATACGCAGTATTTT. The chain joins TRBV11-2 to TRBJ2-3; TRBD1 agrees at 8 bases. The CDR3 has 16 residues. Germline CDR1 reads SGHAT; CDR2 reads FQNNGV. Trimming removed 6 bases from V and 4 bases from J; junction bases left unmatched: 12.

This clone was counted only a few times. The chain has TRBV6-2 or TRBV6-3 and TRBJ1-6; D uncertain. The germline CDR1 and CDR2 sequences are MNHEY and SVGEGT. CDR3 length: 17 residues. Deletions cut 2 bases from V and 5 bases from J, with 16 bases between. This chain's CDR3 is CASSYPSGRRDNSPLHF. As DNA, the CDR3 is TGTGCCAGCAGTTACCCGTCCGGGCGGAGGGATAATTCACCCCTCCACTTT.

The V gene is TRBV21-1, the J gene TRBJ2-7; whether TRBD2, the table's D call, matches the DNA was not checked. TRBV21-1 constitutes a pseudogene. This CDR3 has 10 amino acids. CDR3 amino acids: CASSNPEQYF. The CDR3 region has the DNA TGTGCCAGCAGCAACCCGGAGCAGTACTTC.

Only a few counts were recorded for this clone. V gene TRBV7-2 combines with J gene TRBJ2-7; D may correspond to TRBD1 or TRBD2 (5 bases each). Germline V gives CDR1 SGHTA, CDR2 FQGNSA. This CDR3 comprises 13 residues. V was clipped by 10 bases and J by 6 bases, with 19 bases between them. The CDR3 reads CATGTDTAGEQYF. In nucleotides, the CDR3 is TGTGCCACCGGGACGGACACGGCAGGCGAGCAGTACTTC.

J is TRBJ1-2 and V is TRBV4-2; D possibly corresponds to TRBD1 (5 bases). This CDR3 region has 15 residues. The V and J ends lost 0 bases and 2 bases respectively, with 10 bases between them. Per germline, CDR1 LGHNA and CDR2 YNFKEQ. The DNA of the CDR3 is TGTGCCAGCAGCCAAGATCAGGGTTACAACTATGGCTACACCTTC. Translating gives CASSQDQGYNYGYTF.

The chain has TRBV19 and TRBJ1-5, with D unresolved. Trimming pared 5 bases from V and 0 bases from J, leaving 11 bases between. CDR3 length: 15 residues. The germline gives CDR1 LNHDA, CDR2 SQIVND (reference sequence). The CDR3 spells CASSLWGYSNQPQHF. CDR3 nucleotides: TGTGCCAGTAGTTTGTGGGGTTATAGCAATCAGCCCCAGCATTTT. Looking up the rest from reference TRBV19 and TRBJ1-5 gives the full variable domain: DGGITQSPKYLFRKEGQNVTLSCEQNLNHDAMYWYRQDPGQGLRLIYYSQIVNDFQKGDIAEGYSVSREKKESFPLTVTSAQKNPTAFYLCASSLWGYSNQPQHFGDGTRLSIL.

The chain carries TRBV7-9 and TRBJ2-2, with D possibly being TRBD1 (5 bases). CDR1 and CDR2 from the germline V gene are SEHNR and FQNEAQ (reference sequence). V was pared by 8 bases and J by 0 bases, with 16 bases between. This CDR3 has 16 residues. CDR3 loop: CASPKTQGTNTGELFF. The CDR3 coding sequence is TGTGCCAGCCCAAAGACGCAGGGAACGAACACCGGGGAGCTGTTTTTT.

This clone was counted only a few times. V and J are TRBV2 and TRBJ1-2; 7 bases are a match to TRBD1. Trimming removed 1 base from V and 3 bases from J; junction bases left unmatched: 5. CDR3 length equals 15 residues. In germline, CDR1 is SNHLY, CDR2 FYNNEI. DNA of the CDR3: TGTGCCAGCAGTGAAGACAGGGGAGTACACTATGGCTACACCTTC. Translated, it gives CASSEDRGVHYGYTF.

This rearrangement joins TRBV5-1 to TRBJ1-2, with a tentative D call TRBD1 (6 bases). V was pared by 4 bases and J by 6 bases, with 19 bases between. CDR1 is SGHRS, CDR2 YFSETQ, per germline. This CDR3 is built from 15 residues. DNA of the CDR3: TGCGCCAGCAGCCCTGGGACACTGAAGGGTCATGGCTACACCTTC. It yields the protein CASSPGTLKGHGYTF.

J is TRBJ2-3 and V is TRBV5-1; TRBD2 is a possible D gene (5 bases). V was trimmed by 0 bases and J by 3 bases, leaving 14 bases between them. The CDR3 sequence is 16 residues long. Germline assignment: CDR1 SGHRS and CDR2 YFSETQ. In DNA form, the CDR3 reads TGCGCCAGCAGCTTGGGGCAGGCCTCGGGGACAGATACGCAGTATTTT. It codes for CASSLGQASGTDTQYF. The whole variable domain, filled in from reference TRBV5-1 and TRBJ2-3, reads KAGVTQTPRYLIKTRGQQVTLSCSPISGHRSVSWYQQTPGQGLQFLFEYFSETQRNKGNFPGRFSGRQFSNSRSEMNVSTLELGDSALYLCASSLGQASGTDTQYFGPGTRLTVL.

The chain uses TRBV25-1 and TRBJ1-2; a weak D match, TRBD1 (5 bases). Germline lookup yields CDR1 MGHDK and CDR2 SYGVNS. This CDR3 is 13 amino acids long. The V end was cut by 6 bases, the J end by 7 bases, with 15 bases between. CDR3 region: CASSLGGGRGYTF. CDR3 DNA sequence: TGTGCCAGCAGCCTAGGCGGGGGACGTGGCTACACCTTC.

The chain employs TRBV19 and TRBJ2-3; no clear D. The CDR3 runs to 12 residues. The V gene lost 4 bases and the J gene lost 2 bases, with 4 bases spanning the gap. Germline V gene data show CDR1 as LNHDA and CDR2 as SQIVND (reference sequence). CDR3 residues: CASSKSTDTQYF. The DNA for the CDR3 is TGTGCCAGTAGTAAGTCCACAGATACGCAGTATTTT.

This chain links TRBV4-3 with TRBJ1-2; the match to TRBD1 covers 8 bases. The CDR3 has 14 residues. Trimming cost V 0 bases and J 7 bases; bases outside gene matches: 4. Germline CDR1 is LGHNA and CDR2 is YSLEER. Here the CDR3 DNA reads TGCGCCAGCAGCCAAGATGGACAGGGTGTTGGCTACACCTTC. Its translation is CASSQDGQGVGYTF.

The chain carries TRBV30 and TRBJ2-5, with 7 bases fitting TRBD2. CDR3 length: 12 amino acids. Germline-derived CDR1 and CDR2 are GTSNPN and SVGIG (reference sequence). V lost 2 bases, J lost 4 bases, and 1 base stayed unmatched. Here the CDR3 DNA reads TGTGCCTGGAGTACGGGGGGAGAGACCCAGTACTTC. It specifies CAWSTGGETQYF.

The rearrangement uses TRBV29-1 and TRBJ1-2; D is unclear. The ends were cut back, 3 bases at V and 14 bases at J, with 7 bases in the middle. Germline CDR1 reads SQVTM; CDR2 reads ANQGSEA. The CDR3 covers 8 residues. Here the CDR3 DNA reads TGCAGCGTTGAGAGGTTGACCTTC. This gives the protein CSVERLTF. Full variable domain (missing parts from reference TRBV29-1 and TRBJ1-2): SAVISQKPSRDICQRGTSLTIQCQVDSQVTMMFWYRQQPGQSLTLIATANQGSEATYESGFVIDKFPISRPNLTFSTLTVSNMSPEDSSIYLCSVERLTFGSGTRLTVV.

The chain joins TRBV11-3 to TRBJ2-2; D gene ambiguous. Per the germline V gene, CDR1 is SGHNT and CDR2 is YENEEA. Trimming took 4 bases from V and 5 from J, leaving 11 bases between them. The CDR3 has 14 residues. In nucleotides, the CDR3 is TGTGCCAGCAGCTATCGACCGGGTACCGGGGAGCTGTTTTTT. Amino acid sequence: CASSYRPGTGELFF.

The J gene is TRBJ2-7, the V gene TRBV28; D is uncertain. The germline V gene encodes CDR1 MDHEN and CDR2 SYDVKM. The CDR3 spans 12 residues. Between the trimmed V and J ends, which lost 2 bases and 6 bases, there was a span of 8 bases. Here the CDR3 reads CASSLTVGEQYF. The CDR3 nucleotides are TGTGCCAGCAGTTTAACGGTCGGCGAGCAGTACTTC.

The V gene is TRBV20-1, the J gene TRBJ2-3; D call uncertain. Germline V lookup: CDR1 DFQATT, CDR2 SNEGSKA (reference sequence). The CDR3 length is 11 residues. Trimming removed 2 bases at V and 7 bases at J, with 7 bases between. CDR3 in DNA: TGCAGTGCTAGATTCGGAAATACGCAGTATTTT. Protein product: CSARFGNTQYF.

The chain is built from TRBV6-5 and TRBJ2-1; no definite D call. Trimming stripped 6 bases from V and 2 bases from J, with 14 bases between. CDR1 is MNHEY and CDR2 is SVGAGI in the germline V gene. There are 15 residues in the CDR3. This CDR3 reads CASRLYPGAYNEQFF. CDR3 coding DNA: TGTGCCAGCAGATTATACCCAGGTGCCTACAATGAGCAGTTCTTC.

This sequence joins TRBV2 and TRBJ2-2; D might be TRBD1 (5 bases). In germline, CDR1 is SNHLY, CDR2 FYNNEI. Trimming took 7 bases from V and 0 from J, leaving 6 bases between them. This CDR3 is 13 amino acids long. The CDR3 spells CASTRANTGELFF. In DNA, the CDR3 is TGTGCCAGCACCAGGGCGAACACCGGGGAGCTGTTTTTT.

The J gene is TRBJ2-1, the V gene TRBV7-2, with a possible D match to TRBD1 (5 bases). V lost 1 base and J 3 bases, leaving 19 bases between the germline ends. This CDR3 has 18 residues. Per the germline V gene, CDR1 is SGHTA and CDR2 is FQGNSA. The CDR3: CASSLDTRTLSFYNEQFF. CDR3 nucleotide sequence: TGTGCCAGCAGCTTAGATACCAGGACACTGAGCTTCTACAATGAGCAGTTCTTC.

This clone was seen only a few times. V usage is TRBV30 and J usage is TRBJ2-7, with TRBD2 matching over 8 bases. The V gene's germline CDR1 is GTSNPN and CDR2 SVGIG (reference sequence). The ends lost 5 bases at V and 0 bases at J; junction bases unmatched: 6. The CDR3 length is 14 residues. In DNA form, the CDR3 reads TGTGCCTGGTCCATGAGCGGGGGCTCCTACGAGCAGTACTTC. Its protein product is CAWSMSGGSYEQYF.

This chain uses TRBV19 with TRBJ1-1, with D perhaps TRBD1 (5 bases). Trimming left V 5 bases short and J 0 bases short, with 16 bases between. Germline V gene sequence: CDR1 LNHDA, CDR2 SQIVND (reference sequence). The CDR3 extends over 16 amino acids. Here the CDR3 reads CASSRDGTAMNTEAFF. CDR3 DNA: TGTGCCAGTAGTCGCGACGGGACGGCCATGAACACTGAAGCTTTCTTT.

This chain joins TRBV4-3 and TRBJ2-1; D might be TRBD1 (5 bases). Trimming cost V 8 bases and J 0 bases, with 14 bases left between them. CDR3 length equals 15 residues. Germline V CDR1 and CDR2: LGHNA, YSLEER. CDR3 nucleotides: TGCGCCAGCGGCCGACAGATGAGCTCCTACAATGAGCAGTTCTTC. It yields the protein CASGRQMSSYNEQFF.

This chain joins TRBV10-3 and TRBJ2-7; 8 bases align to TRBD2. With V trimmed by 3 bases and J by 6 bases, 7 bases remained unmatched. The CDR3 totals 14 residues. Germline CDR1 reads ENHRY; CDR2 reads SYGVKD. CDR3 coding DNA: TGTGCCATCAGTGACGGGAGGGGGGAGGTCGAGCAGTACTTC. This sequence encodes CAISDGRGEVEQYF.

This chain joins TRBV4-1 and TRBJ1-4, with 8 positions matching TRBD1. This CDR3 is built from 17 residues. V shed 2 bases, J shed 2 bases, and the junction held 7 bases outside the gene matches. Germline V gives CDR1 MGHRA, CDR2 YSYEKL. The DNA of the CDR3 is TGCGCCAGCAGCCAACAGGGACAGGCCGTGACTAATGAAAAACTGTTTTTT. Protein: CASSQQGQAVTNEKLFF.

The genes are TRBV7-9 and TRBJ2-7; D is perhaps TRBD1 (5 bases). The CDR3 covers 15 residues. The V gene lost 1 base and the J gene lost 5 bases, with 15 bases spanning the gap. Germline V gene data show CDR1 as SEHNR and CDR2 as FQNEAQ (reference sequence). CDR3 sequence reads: CASSLGSGPYHEQYF. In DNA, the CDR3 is TGTGCCAGCAGCTTAGGTTCAGGGCCCTACCACGAGCAGTACTTC.

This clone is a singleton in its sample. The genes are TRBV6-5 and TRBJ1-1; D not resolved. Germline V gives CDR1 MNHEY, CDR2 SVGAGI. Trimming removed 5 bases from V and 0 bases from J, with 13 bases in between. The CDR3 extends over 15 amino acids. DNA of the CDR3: TGTGCCAGCAGTAGACGGACGGTCATGAACACTGAAGCTTTCTTT. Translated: CASSRRTVMNTEAFF.

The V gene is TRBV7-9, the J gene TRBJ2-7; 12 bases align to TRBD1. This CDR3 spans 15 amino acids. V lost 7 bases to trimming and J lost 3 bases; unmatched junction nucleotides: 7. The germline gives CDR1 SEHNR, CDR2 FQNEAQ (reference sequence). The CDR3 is CASTTGTGGIYEQYF. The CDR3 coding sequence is TGTGCCAGCACCACCGGGACAGGGGGCATCTACGAGCAGTACTTC.